This T cell receptor (beta chain) was sequenced for a study of T cell repertoires in cytomegalovirus infection. On the study more broadly: Used in the study were CMV epitopes, some recently identified and HLA-C-restricted, others well-studied and HLA-B-restricted. A matching HLA type, together with CMV infection, was signaled by public TCR beta signatures.

This clonotype was picked up a small number of times. Its antigen remains unidentified. MiXCR, run by TCRdb on the reads, gives a single entry per CDR3 protein. In the table there are some 940,000 distinct CDR3 sequences, roughly 30% of which are singletons. CDR3 length: 15 residues. CDR1 and CDR2 from the germline V gene are LNHDA and SQIVND (reference sequence). Trimming removed 3 bases at V and 0 bases at J, with 12 bases between. The TCR comes from a human donor in good health (CMV status not recorded). Some clones in this sample may be carry-over from other donors' samples. The source material was cultured CD8+ T cells from PBMCs, sampled from culture after CMV antigen stimulation. This chain connects TRBV19 to TRBJ2-7; D may correspond to TRBD1 or TRBD2 (5 bases each). As DNA, the CDR3 is TGTGCCAGTAGTATTGTAGCAGGGAGCTCCTACGAGCAGTACTTC. Translating gives CASSIVAGSSYEQYF. Together with reference TRBV19 and TRBJ2-7, the CDR3 gives the full variable domain: DGGITQSPKYLFRKEGQNVTLSCEQNLNHDAMYWYRQDPGQGLRLIYYSQIVNDFQKGDIAEGYSVSREKKESFPLTVTSAQKNPTAFYLCASSIVAGSSYEQYFGPGTRLTVT.